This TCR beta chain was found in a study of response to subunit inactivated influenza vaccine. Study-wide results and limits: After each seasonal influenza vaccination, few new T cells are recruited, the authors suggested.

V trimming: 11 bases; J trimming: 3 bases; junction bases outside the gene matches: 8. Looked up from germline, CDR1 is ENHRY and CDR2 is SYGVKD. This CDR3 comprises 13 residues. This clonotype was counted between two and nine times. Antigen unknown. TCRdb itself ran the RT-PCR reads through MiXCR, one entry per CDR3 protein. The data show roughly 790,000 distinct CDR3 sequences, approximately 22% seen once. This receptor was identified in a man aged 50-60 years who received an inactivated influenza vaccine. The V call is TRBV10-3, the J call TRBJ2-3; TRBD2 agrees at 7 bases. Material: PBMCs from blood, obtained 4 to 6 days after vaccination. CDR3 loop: CASGAGVTDTQYF. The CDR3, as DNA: TGTGCCTCCGGTGCGGGAGTGACAGATACGCAGTATTTT.